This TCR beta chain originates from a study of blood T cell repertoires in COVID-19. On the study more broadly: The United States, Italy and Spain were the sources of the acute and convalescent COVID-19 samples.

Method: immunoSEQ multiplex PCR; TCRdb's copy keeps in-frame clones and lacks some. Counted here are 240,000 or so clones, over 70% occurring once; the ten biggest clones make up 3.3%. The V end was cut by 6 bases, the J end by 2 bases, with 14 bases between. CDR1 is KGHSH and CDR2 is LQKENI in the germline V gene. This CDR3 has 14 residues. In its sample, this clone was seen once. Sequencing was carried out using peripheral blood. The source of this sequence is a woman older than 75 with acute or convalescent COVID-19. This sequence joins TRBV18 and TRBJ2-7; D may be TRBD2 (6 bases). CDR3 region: CASSPEGRAYEQYF. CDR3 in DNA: TGTGCCAGCTCCCCGGAGGGAAGGGCCTACGAGCAGTACTTC.